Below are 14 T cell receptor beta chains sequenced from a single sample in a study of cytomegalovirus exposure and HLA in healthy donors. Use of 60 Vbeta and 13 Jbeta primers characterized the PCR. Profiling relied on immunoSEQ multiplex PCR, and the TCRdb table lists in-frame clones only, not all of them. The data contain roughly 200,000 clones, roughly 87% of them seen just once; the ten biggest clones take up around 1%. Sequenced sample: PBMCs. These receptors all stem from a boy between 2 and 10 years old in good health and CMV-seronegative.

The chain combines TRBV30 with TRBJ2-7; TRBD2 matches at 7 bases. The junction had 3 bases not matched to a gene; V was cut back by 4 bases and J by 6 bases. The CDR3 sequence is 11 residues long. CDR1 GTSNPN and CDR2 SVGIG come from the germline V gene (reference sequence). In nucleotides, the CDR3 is TGTGCCTGGACCTCGGGGGGCGAGCAGTACTTC. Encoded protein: CAWTSGGEQYF. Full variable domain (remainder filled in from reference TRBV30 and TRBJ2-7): SQTIHQWPATLVQPVGSPLSLECTVEGTSNPNLYWYRQAAGRGLQLLFYSVGIGQISSEVPQNLSASRPQDRQFILSSKKLLLSDSGFYLCAWTSGGEQYFGPGTRLTVT.

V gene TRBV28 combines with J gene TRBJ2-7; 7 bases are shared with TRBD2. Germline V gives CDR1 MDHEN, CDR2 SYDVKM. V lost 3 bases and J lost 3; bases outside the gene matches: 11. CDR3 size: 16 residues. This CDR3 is CASSLGAGRLIYEQYF. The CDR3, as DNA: TGTGCCAGCAGTTTGGGAGCGGGGAGATTAATCTACGAGCAGTACTTC.

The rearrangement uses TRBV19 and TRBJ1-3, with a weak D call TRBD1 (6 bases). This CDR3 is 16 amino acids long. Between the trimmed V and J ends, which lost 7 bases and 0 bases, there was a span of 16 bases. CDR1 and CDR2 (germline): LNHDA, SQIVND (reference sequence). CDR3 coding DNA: TGTGCCAGTATGATGGACAGACTTCTCTCTGGAAACACCATATATTTT. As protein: CASMMDRLLSGNTIYF.

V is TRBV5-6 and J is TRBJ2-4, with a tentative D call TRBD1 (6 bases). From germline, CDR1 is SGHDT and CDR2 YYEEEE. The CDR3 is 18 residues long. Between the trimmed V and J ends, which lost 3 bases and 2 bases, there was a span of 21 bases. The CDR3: CASSSTVGGGDTKNIQYF. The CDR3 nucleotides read TGTGCCAGCAGCTCCACCGTGGGTGGGGGCGACACCAAAAACATTCAGTACTTC.

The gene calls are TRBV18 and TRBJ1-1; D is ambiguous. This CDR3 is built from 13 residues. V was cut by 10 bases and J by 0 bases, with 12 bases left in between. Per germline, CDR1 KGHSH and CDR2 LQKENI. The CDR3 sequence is CATKEAMNTEAFF. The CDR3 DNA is TGTGCCACCAAAGAGGCCATGAACACTGAAGCTTTCTTT.

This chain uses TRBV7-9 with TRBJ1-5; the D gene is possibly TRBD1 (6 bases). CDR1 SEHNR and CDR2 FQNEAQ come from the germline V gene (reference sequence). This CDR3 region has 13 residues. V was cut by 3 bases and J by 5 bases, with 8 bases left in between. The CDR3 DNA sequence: TGTGCCAGCAGCTTGGGGGCGGATCAGCCCCAGCATTTT. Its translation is CASSLGADQPQHF.

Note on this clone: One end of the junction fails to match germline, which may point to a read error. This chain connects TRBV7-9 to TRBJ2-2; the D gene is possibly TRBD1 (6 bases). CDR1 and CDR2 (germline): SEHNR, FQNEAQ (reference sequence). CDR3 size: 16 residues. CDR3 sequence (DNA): TGTTCCAGCAGCCGTTCCGGGACACAGAACACCGGGGAGCTGTTTTTT. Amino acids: CSSSRSGTQNTGELFF.

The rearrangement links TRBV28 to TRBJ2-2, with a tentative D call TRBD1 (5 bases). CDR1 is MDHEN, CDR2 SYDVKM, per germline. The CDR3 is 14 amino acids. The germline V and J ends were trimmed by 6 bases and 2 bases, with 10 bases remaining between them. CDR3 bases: TGTGCCAGCAGGGACATTTTCAACACCGGGGAGCTGTTTTTT. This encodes CASRDIFNTGELFF. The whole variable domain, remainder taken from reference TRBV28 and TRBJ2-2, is DVKVTQSSRYLVKRTGEKVFLECVQDMDHENMFWYRQDPGLGLRLIYFSYDVKMKEKGDIPEGYSVSREKKERFSLILESASTNQTSMYLCASRDIFNTGELFFGEGSRLTVL.

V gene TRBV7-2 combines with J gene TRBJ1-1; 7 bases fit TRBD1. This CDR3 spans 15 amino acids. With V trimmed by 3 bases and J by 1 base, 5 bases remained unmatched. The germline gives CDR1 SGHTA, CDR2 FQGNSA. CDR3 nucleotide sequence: TGTGCCAGCAGCTTCCGGGACAGAAGGAACACTGAAGCTTTCTTT. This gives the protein CASSFRDRRNTEAFF.

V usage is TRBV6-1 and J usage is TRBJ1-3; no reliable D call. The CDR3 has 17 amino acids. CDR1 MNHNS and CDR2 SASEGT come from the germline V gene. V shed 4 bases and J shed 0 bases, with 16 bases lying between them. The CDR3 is CASSARSGGYSGNTIYF. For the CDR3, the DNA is TGTGCCAGCAGTGCCCGTTCGGGAGGTTACTCTGGAAACACCATATATTTT.

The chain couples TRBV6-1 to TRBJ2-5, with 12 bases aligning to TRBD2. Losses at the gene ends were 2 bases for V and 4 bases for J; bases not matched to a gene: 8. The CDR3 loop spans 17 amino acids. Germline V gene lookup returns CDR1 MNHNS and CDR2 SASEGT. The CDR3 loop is CASSESLRGLAGETQYF. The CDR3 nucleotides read TGTGCCAGCAGTGAAAGTCTCCGGGGACTAGCGGGAGAGACCCAGTACTTC.

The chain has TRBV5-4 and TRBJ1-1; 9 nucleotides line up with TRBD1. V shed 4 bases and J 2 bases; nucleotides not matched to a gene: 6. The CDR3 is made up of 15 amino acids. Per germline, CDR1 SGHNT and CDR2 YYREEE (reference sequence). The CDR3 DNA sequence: TGTGCCAGCAGCCCGACAGGGGGATATAACACTGAAGCTTTCTTT. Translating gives CASSPTGGYNTEAFF.

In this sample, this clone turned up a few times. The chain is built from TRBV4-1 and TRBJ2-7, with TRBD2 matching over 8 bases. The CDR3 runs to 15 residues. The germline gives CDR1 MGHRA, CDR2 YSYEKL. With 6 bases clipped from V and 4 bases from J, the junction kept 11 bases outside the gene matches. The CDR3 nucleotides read TGCGCCAGCAGAAACGAAGCGGGAGCAGGGTACGAGCAGTACTTC. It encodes CASRNEAGAGYEQYF.

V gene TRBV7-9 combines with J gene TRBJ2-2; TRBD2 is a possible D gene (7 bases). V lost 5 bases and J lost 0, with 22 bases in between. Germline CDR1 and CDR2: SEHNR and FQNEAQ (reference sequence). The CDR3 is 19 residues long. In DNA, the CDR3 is TGTGCCAGCAGCGGGAGGGGTCACGGGACACCTACGAACACCGGGGAGCTGTTTTTT. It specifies CASSGRGHGTPTNTGELFF.